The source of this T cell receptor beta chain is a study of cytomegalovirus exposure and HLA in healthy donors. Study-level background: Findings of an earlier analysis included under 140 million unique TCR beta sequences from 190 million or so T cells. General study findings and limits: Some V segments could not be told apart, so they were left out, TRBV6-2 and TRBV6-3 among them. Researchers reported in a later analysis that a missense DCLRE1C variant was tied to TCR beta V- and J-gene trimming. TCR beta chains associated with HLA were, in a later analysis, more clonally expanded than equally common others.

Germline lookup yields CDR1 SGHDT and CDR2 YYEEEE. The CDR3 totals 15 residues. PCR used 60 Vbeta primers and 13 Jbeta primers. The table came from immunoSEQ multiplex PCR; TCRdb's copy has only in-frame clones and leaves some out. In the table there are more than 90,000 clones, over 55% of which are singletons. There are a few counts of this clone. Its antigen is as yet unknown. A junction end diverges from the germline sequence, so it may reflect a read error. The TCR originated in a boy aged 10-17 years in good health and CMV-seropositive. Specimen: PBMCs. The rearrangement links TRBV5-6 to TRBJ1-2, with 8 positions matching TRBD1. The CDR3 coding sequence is TGTGCCAGCAGCTTGGTAACAGGGGGGTACTATGGCTACCCCTTC. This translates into CASSLVTGGYYGYPF.